This TCR beta chain was recovered during a study of spatial heterogeneity in lung cancer. Overall study findings and caveats: The numbers of ubiquitous and regional expanded TCRs correlated with ubiquitous and regional nonsynonymous mutations, respectively. One measure, the expanded intratumoral alpha and beta TCR count, tracked tumor mutation counts.

Indicated time point: sample taken at primary tumor resection. Patients with untreated early-stage non-small cell lung cancer, numbering 55 to 75, were the donors. The sequenced material consisted of unsorted whole RNA from tumor, nontumor lung or frozen PBMC. The CDR3 runs 15 residues. The V and J ends lost 4 bases and 8 bases, in that order; junction bases with no gene match: 8. Per the germline V gene, CDR1 is MGHRA and CDR2 is YSYEKL. This clonotype was counted ten times or more. Its antigen is not identified. TCRdb recomputed calls from the 5' RACE reads with MiXCR, one row per CDR3 protein. Altogether fewer than 6,500 distinct CDR3 sequences are present, 7.7% being singletons, with the ten largest covering approximately 27%.

The source material was lung tumor tissue, sampled at surgery. The V gene is TRBV4-1, the J gene TRBJ1-6, with TRBD1 identical over 7 bases. The sequence came from a female donor with early-stage non-small cell lung cancer. Here the CDR3 DNA reads TGCGCCAGCAGCCCACGGGTTCAGGGGGATTCACCCCTCCACTTT. Translation: CASSPRVQGDSPLHF.